This T cell receptor (beta chain) came from a study of cytomegalovirus exposure and HLA in healthy donors (dated by TCRdb to the late 2010s). About the investigation overall: According to a later analysis, the roughly 120 validation repertoires were produced on the same platform as the roughly 600 repertoires of the first cohort. To predict cytomegalovirus infection status, the study brought together high-throughput TCR immunosequencing, statistical association of individual TCRs with disease status, and machine learning. Besides the first cohort of 666 subjects, a separate validation cohort made up of some 110 different subjects was used. The aim of the study was to test whether cataloging public T cell receptors could identify signatures of past pathogen exposure.

The donors belonged to the validation cohort of under 150 subjects, which was separate from the roughly 700-subject first cohort. On this clone itself: This receptor's antigen is unknown. Base-call qualities are not available, and no considerably larger clone is one nucleotide away.

Libraries were made using the immunoSEQ multiplex PCR assay. For the original study's pipeline: A statistical classification framework was built for diagnosing cytomegalovirus status from the catalog of TCR beta chain sequences. TCRdb limited this immuneACCESS table to in-frame rearrangements with V and J called. A share of clones is missing; checked studies link under half to unresolved V genes, and the rest is unexplained. V and J calls and clone size are copied from that table; D and trimming were computed from the DNA. Present in this sample are approximately 270,000 clones, 90% of which were seen just once. The leading ten clones occupy more than 0.35% of the sample. The research as a whole found: The authors suggested that the approach could potentially be extended to other disease states and immunological phenotypes. A later analysis lacked HLA typing for the validation cohort, so it scored co-occurrence in that cohort across all 110 or so repertoires. In vitro tests confirmed that three of the cytomegalovirus-associated TCR beta chains recognize cytomegalovirus antigens. A later analysis found that TCRs clustered in the first cohort also tended to co-occur in the 130 or so validation repertoires, with approximately 95% of cluster scores above 0. A total of roughly 160 TCR beta chains were listed by the study as associated with cytomegalovirus. Most TCR sequences were observed very rarely across donors, whereas some public TCRs were present in many individuals. Cytomegalovirus status was reported to be diagnosed by the classifier with high specificity and sensitivity in both the original and validation cohorts.

The germline V gene specifies SGHRS as CDR1 and YFSETQ as CDR2. There are 14 amino acids in the CDR3, from cysteine to phenylalanine inclusive. Kept here is only the CDR3 DNA, which spans 42 bases and is read in frame from base 1. V is cut back by 0 bases and J by 8 bases, with 5 bases in the junction unmatched. The sequenced sample consisted of PBMCs. The chain is made from TRBV5-1 and TRBJ1-2; 9 bases in the junction line up with TRBD1. The source is a woman between 18 and 29 years old in good health and CMV-seronegative. The sequenced DNA is TGCGCCAGCAGCTTGGAGGGGACAGGGAGCGGCTACACCTTC. This sequence encodes CASSLEGTGSGYTF.